This T cell receptor (beta chain) was identified in a study of T cell responses to AZD1222 COVID-19 vaccine (dated by TCRdb to the early 2020s). Study-wide context: AZD1222 recipients with second doses at about 4 weeks or about 12 weeks were pooled, because spike-specific TCR depth and breadth did not differ between schedules. TCR sequencing covered roughly 230 trial participants: 200 to 220 given two doses of AZD1222 and some 25 given two doses of MenACWY control vaccine. Trial participants were enrolled by age into subgroups of 18-55, 56-69 and 70-plus years, and around 150, 29 and 61 TCR-sequenced participants, respectively, were included in these subgroups. Study-level results and caveats: Because no day 14 peak-response samples were available, repertoires were characterized only after the peak T cell response. Only five to seven AZD1222 recipients were SARS-CoV-2 seropositive at baseline, limiting conclusions about previously exposed vaccinees. In the small 56-69-year group, the increase in depth fell short of significance, most likely because of low power. Most participants were white British and females outnumbered males, and the authors suggested that clonal diversity may have been underestimated. After two AZD1222 doses, spike-specific TCR breadth and depth were significantly higher than at day 0 and than in MenACWY recipients. The whole spike protein was spanned by vaccine-associated CD4 TCRs, and dominant responses were seen in regions 160-218 and 743-854. Epitopes outside the regions mutated in the B.1.351 and B.1.1.7 variants were reportedly recognized by nearly half of the unique spike-specific TCRs.

About this clone itself: Its antigen specificity is not known. Per-base quality was not reported, and no clone a single base away is much larger than it.

The CDR3 regions of human TCRbeta chains were subjected to immunosequencing. On the study's bioinformatics: TCRs in the repertoires were matched against a reference library of SARS-CoV-2-specific TCRs that had been generated with the MIRA antigen-specificity platform. Breadth was defined as the fraction of unique TCRs that were SARS-CoV-2-associated. Depth was defined as the fraction of total T cells that were SARS-CoV-2-associated. Using the MIRA data, each spike-specific TCR was mapped to the spike region that the TCR reacts to and placed in a CD4 or CD8 class. Log10-transformed breadth and depth values were compared by one-way ANOVA with Sidak's multiple comparisons tests. The table comes from immuneACCESS by way of TCRdb, which keeps in-frame sequences with V and J called. Part of the clones is missing from these tables; in studies checked, under half for an unresolved V gene and the rest for unknown reasons. For V, J and clone size, that table is used; D and trimming come from the DNA. The sample yields more than 85,000 clones; 65% to 90% were counted once. The ten most abundant clones make up approximately 8% of the sample.

What this sample's time point label stands for: baseline before first vaccination. Vaccinee samples were obtained from the UK trials COV001 and COV002, which included a single-blind randomized controlled phase 2/3 trial of AZD1222 (ChAdOx1 nCoV-19) in healthy adults. For TCRbeta chain sequencing, PBMC samples were collected from trial participants at day 0 and at day 28 after the second dose. The material sequenced was peripheral blood, taken on day 0 of AZD1222 vaccination. The source of this sequence is an adult in good health.

The DNA sequence is given as TGTGCCAGCAGCCTGACTAGCGGGCAATACAATGAGCAGTTCTTC. Protein translation: CASSLTSGQYNEQFF. This chain joins TRBV13 to TRBJ2-1, and 10 junctional nucleotides match TRBD2. The CDR3 holds 15 amino acids from the cysteine to the phenylalanine. Just CDR3 DNA is preserved here, 45 bases in frame from base 1. CDR1 and CDR2 were assigned from the germline V gene (reference sequence) as PRHDT and FYEKMQ. Trimmed from V: 5 bases; trimmed from J: 4 bases; junction bases lacking a gene match: 5.